One sample yielded the 8 T cell receptor beta chains listed below, sequenced in a study of response to subunit inactivated influenza vaccine. TCRdb ran MiXCR on the RT-PCR reads and lists one entry per CDR3 protein. The profile shows almost 250,000 distinct CDR3 sequences, less than 15% of them singletons. The starting material was non-naive T cells sorted from PBMCs, obtained around 15 days before vaccination. All receptors derive from a man aged 50-60 years who received an inactivated influenza vaccine.

The rearrangement joins TRBV27 to TRBJ2-3; D is possibly TRBD1 or TRBD2 (6 bases each). The CDR3 is 17 amino acids. Germline assignment: CDR1 MNHEY and CDR2 SMNVEV (reference sequence). V lost 2 bases, J lost 1 base, and 16 bases lay in between. In nucleotides, the CDR3 is TGTGCCAGCAGTTTAGGGGGCGGGGCCCATGGCACAGATACGCAGTATTTT. This encodes CASSLGGGAHGTDTQYF.

As DNA, the CDR3 is TGTGCCAGCTCTCTTAATGGAAGAGGGGGCTTGAATCAGCCCCAGCATTTT. Encoded protein: CASSLNGRGGLNQPQHF. The J gene is TRBJ1-5, the V gene TRBV18; the match to TRBD1 covers 7 bases. Germline CDR1 and CDR2: KGHSH and LQKENI. V trimming: 6 bases; J trimming: 4 bases; junction bases outside the gene matches: 15. The CDR3 is made up of 17 amino acids. Based on the CDR3 plus reference TRBV18 and TRBJ1-5, the full variable domain is NAGVMQNPRHLVRRRGQEARLRCSPMKGHSHVYWYRQLPEEGLKFMVYLQKENIIDESGMPKERFSAEFPKEGPSILRIQQVVRGDSAAYFCASSLNGRGGLNQPQHFGDGTRLSIL.

This chain connects TRBV13 to TRBJ1-1, with D unclear. Trimming cost V 5 bases and J 1 base, with 14 bases left between them. Per the germline V gene, CDR1 is PRHDT and CDR2 is FYEKMQ (reference sequence). The CDR3 spans 15 residues. The CDR3 loop reads CASSPERWRNTEAFF. CDR3 nucleotide sequence: TGTGCCAGCAGCCCGGAAAGATGGAGGAACACTGAAGCTTTCTTT.

This clonotype was detected a few times. The gene calls are TRBV5-1 and TRBJ1-2; D is unresolved. Trimming cost V 0 bases and J 0 bases, with 3 bases left between them. This CDR3 is built from 13 residues. Germline CDR1 and CDR2: SGHRS and YFSETQ. CDR3 bases: TGCGCCAGCAGCTTGGATGCTAACTATGGCTACACCTTC. It codes for CASSLDANYGYTF.

In its sample, this clonotype was seen many times. This rearrangement joins TRBV11-2 to TRBJ1-1, with D perhaps matching TRBD1 (5 bases). Trimming took off 1 base at V and 3 bases at J, with 9 bases between the two ends. CDR1 and CDR2 from the germline V gene are SGHAT and FQNNGV. This CDR3 is built from 14 residues. CDR3 sequence (DNA): TGTGCCAGCAGCTTAGGGGTCAGGGACACTGAAGCTTTCTTT. This sequence encodes CASSLGVRDTEAFF.

V and J are TRBV7-9 and TRBJ1-5; D remains ambiguous. Trimming left V 4 bases short and J 0 bases short, with 7 bases between. The CDR3 is 14 residues long. CDR1 and CDR2 from the germline V gene are SEHNR and FQNEAQ (reference sequence). Here the CDR3 DNA reads TGTGCCAGCAGCTCCGTGTATAGCAATCAGCCCCAGCATTTT. Its translation is CASSSVYSNQPQHF.

V gene TRBV18 combines with J gene TRBJ2-7; TRBD2 agrees at 9 bases. The V segment lost 3 bases and the J segment 5 bases; nucleotides outside the gene matches: 11. The germline V gene encodes CDR1 KGHSH and CDR2 LQKENI. The CDR3 consists of 16 residues. This CDR3 is CASSPPMAGGPHEQYF. The CDR3 bases are TGTGCCAGCTCACCGCCCATGGCGGGAGGGCCCCACGAGCAGTACTTC.

This clonotype was seen many times. The V and J genes are TRBV24-1 and TRBJ2-1, with D unclear. V was shortened by 4 bases and J by 0 bases, with 6 bases between the two germline ends. The CDR3 totals 14 residues. The germline V gene encodes CDR1 KGHDR and CDR2 SFDVKD. CDR3: CATSESGSYNEQFF. The CDR3 DNA sequence: TGTGCCACCAGTGAGTCGGGCTCCTACAATGAGCAGTTCTTC.